This T cell receptor beta chain appears in the sequencing data of a study of cytomegalovirus exposure and HLA in healthy donors. CDR1 and CDR2 (germline): SGDLS, YYNGEE. The germline V and J ends were trimmed by 3 bases and 8 bases, with 20 bases remaining between them. The CDR3 runs to 16 residues. This clone has only one observation. Sequenced by immunoSEQ multiplex PCR; TCRdb stores in-frame clones only, minus some. The data contain under 150,000 clones, around nine tenths of them seen just once; the ten biggest clones take up around 8%. The sequence came from a woman aged 18-35 years in good health and CMV-seropositive. Material: PBMCs. The chain combines TRBV9 with TRBJ1-4; no firm D call. The CDR3 sequence is CASSEALPGRREKLFF. The CDR3 DNA is TGTGCCAGCAGCGAGGCCCTCCCTGGGAGGCGCGAAAAACTGTTTTTT.